Sequencing of this T cell receptor beta chain was carried out in a study of blood T cell repertoires in COVID-19. Whole-study context: Sites across the United States, Italy and Spain contributed samples from acute and convalescent COVID-19. From T cells, B-cell-depleted T cells, or PBMCs came the material, which was cDNA or gDNA.

In the authors' workflow: Nucleated cell number was recorded as an estimate derived from reference gene primer amplification. Sequenced by immunoSEQ multiplex PCR; TCRdb stores in-frame clones only, minus some. The D gene and trimming were derived from the DNA, and the V and J assignments and clone size from that table. The table lists roughly 300,000 clones, around 90% of them singletons. This TCR derives from a man aged 18 to 35 who had recovered from COVID-19. The sequencing input was peripheral blood.

The CDR3 region is CASSPGTGGALANSPLHF. The CDR3 DNA reads as TGTGCCAGCAGCCCCGGGACAGGGGGCGCACTGGCGAATTCACCCCTCCACTTT. This chain connects TRBV7-9 to TRBJ1-6; 12 bases match TRBD1. This CDR3 is built from 18 residues. Germline CDR1 SEHNR, CDR2 FQNEAQ (reference sequence). J gave up 7 bases and V 5 bases, and 12 bases lay outside the gene matches.